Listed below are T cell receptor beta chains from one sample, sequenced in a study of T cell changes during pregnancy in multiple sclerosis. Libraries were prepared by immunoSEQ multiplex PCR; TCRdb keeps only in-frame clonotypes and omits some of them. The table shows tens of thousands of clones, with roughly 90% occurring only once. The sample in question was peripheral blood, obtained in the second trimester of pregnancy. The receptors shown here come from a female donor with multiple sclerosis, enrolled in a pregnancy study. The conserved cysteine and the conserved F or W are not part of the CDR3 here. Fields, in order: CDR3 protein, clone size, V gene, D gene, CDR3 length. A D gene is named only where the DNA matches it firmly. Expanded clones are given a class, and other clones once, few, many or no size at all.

ASSSGTGGFAKNIQY NA TRBV19 TRBD1 15
AWSGLAGESETQY NA TRBV30 TRBD2 13
ASSGWTADGYT NA TRBV5-6 NA 11
ASSLARGGYT once TRBV28 NA 10
ASGHRDVNTEAF NA TRBV27 NA 12
ASSYAGGIIGEAF few TRBV6-5 NA 13
ASSYGLAANEQF NA TRBV7-9 TRBD2 12
ASPPGLAGGPPDTQY NA TRBV18 TRBD2 15
ASSFFRGQGEHNEQF NA TRBV5-6 TRBD1 15
ASSLGSGTGSSPLH NA TRBV27 TRBD1 14
ASSLQDPRQGAPSYEQY NA TRBV27 TRBD1 17
ASSLGAARSYEQY NA TRBV5-1 NA 13
ASSPGQGNTEAF NA TRBV5-5 TRBD1 12
ASSGGRSGANVLT NA TRBV2 NA 13
SVLNRDGYT NA TRBV29-1 NA 9
ASSGGTLNTGELF NA TRBV9 NA 13
ASSQDVGGRLSLYGYT once TRBV4-3 NA 16
ASSFLSQETQY NA TRBV5-1 NA 11
ASSESGTGGPDTQY NA TRBV6-4 TRBD1 14
ASSPVGGYGYT NA TRBV19 NA 11
ASYSYTEAF NA TRBV30 NA 9
SVLRGGSSYNEQF NA TRBV29-1 NA 13
ASSYRGAFYSPLH NA TRBV7-6 TRBD1 13
ASSVAGTSGNEQF NA TRBV9 TRBD2 13
ASSLGQVTDTQY NA TRBV5-1 TRBD1 12
ASSSTGTSGGRAGELF NA TRBV5-1 TRBD2 16
SVEGTDSYEQY once TRBV29-1 NA 11
AWSQWSGGYT once TRBV30 NA 10
ASSLAVNYGYT NA TRBV28 NA 11
AISPLPFRQSLYGYT NA TRBV10-3 NA 15
ASSITTGTPYEQY NA TRBV11-2 TRBD1 13
ASSLDARGTGELF NA TRBV5-1 NA 13
ASNRRAGLPYNEQF NA TRBV28 NA 14
ASSPRLRSSQY NA TRBV18 NA 11
ASSSVPVGGETQY NA TRBV5-8 TRBD2 13
ASKRQGELSTEAF NA TRBV5-1 TRBD1 13
AGSWHGGQAF NA TRBV7-2 NA 10
ASSLQGSEKLF once TRBV7-9 NA 11
ASSLGHSGANVLT NA TRBV7-3 NA 13
AWRREGGAETQY NA TRBV30 NA 12
ASSVKGGGNEKLF NA TRBV7-9 NA 13